One sample yielded the 15 T cell receptor beta chains listed below, sequenced in a study of a mutant IDH1 vaccine in newly diagnosed glioma. TCRdb's table, derived via immunoSEQ multiplex PCR, lists solely in-frame clones and lacks some. Of some 38,000 clones listed, roughly 78% are singletons. Regarding time point: baseline, week 1 (first vaccination visit). The treatment denotes: pre-vaccination baseline after standard-of-care therapy. Material: PBMCs, obtained from a glioma patient treated with radiotherapy, temozolomide or both. The receptor set was obtained from a man aged 40-55 years with glioma. Some clones in this sample may be carry-over from other donors' samples.

The chain recombines TRBV6-1 with TRBJ2-2; no clear D. Germline V lookup: CDR1 MNHNS, CDR2 SASEGT. The CDR3 totals 11 residues. V gave up 9 bases and J gave up 3 bases, with 5 bases separating them. In nucleotides, the CDR3 is TGTGCCAGTGGGGACACCGGGGAGCTGTTTTTT. Translation: CASGDTGELFF.

The chain has TRBV4-3 and TRBJ1-4, with D hard to call. The CDR3 runs 15 residues. V was shortened by 0 bases and J by 4 bases, with 9 bases between the two germline ends. Germline V lookup: CDR1 LGHNA, CDR2 YSLEER. CDR3 protein: CASSQDGRNNEKLFF. The CDR3 DNA follows: TGCGCCAGCAGCCAAGACGGGCGGAATAATGAAAAACTGTTTTTT.

V gene TRBV19 combines with J gene TRBJ2-5; 10 bases line up with TRBD1. The V and J ends lost 3 bases and 5 bases, in that order; junction bases with no gene match: 9. The CDR3 loop spans 16 amino acids. Germline CDR1 reads LNHDA; CDR2 reads SQIVND (reference sequence). Here the CDR3 DNA reads TGTGCCAGTAGTATCGGCGCGACAGGGGGCACGGAGACCCAGTACTTC. Its protein product is CASSIGATGGTETQYF.

The chain employs TRBV30 and TRBJ1-6; TRBD1 aligns across 8 bases. The CDR3 contains 13 residues. With V trimmed by 5 bases and J by 7 bases, 4 bases remained unmatched. CDR1 and CDR2 (germline): GTSNPN, SVGIG (reference sequence). The CDR3 here is CAWGQGDNSPLHF. The CDR3 DNA follows: TGTGCCTGGGGACAGGGAGACAATTCACCCCTCCACTTT.

The chain combines TRBV6-1 with TRBJ1-1, with D possibly matching TRBD1 (5 bases). The V end was cut by 8 bases, the J end by 0 bases, with 10 bases between. Germline CDR1 reads MNHNS; CDR2 reads SASEGT. This CDR3 region has 13 residues. As DNA, the CDR3 is TGTGCCAGCCGGACACTCATGAACACTGAAGCTTTCTTT. Amino acid sequence: CASRTLMNTEAFF.

The rearrangement uses TRBV9 and TRBJ2-5; 11 bases align to TRBD2. The CDR3 has 17 amino acids. The germline gives CDR1 SGDLS, CDR2 YYNGEE. Germline trimming cut 0 bases from V and 1 base from J; bases unmatched to any gene: 5. This chain's CDR3 is CASSVAPGLAGQETQYF. CDR3 DNA sequence: TGTGCCAGCAGCGTAGCACCCGGACTAGCGGGCCAAGAGACCCAGTACTTC.

This clone has just one count. This chain uses TRBV5-5 with TRBJ2-5, with D perhaps matching TRBD1 (6 bases). V was clipped by 5 bases and J by 2 bases, with 13 bases between them. Germline V gene data show CDR1 as SGHKS and CDR2 as YYEKEE (reference sequence). This CDR3 spans 14 amino acids. The CDR3, as DNA: TGTGCCAGCAGGGGGGCAAATCCGCAAGAGACCCAGTACTTC. Protein product: CASRGANPQETQYF. Drawing the rest from reference TRBV5-5 and TRBJ2-5, the complete variable domain is DAGVTQSPTHLIKTRGQQVTLRCSPISGHKSVSWYQQVLGQGPQFIFQYYEKEERGRGNFPDRFSARQFPNYSSELNVNALLLGDSALYLCASRGANPQETQYFGPGTRLLVL.

In this sample, this clone turned up a few times. The rearrangement links TRBV19 to TRBJ1-1, with unresolved D. Germline CDR1 reads LNHDA; CDR2 reads SQIVND (reference sequence). CDR3 length: 13 amino acids. The ends were cut back, 7 bases at V and 5 bases at J, with 14 bases in the middle. The CDR3 nucleotides read TGTGCCAGTACCCCTCCTGGGAAGACTGAAGCTTTCTTT. This codes for CASTPPGKTEAFF. The full variable domain, in which reference TRBV19 and TRBJ1-1 provide the parts outside the CDR3, is DGGITQSPKYLFRKEGQNVTLSCEQNLNHDAMYWYRQDPGQGLRLIYYSQIVNDFQKGDIAEGYSVSREKKESFPLTVTSAQKNPTAFYLCASTPPGKTEAFFGQGTRLTVV.

The chain joins TRBV13 to TRBJ2-7, with a tentative D call TRBD1 (6 bases). The CDR3 extends over 15 amino acids. V dropped 0 bases and J dropped 0 bases, with 9 bases sitting between them. Germline loops: CDR1 PRHDT, CDR2 FYEKMQ (reference sequence). The CDR3 DNA follows: TGTGCCAGCAGCTTAGGGGACAGAGACTCCTACGAGCAGTACTTC. The encoded protein is CASSLGDRDSYEQYF. Filled out from reference TRBV13 and TRBJ2-7, the complete variable domain reads AAGVIQSPRHLIKEKRETATLKCYPIPRHDTVYWYQQGPGQDPQFLISFYEKMQSDKGSIPDRFSAQQFSDYHSELNMSSLELGDSALYFCASSLGDRDSYEQYFGPGTRLTVT.

This chain uses TRBV4-2 with TRBJ2-5; 8 positions agree with TRBD2. V dropped 4 bases and J dropped 1; count of bases not matched to a gene: 8. The CDR3 runs to 16 residues. Germline V gene data show CDR1 as LGHNA and CDR2 as YNFKEQ. The CDR3 nucleotides read TGTGCCAGCAGCCCCTCGGTAGCGGGGTCCCAAGAGACCCAGTACTTC. Its translation: CASSPSVAGSQETQYF.

This clone is a singleton in its sample. The V and J genes are TRBV7-2 and TRBJ1-3; possible D gene TRBD1, 5 bases. The CDR3 has 15 residues. Germline CDR1 and CDR2: SGHTA and FQGNSA. With 10 bases removed from V and 8 bases from J, the gap between germline ends came to 24 bases. The CDR3 DNA follows: TGTGCCAACGCCTACACGGGGCCCCCTGCGGACACCATATATTTT. Its translation: CANAYTGPPADTIYF.

This clone was seen once. The V call is TRBV7-7, the J call TRBJ1-4; D gene unclear. The CDR3 covers 9 residues. CDR1 SSHAT and CDR2 FNYEAQ come from the germline V gene (reference sequence). The V end was cut by 10 bases, the J end by 7 bases, with 4 bases between. CDR3 in amino acids: CAKPEKLFF. The DNA for the CDR3 is TGTGCCAAACCTGAAAAACTGTTTTTT.

The rearrangement links TRBV6-1 to TRBJ1-3; TRBD1 might be the D (5 bases). V lost 4 bases to trimming and J lost 3 bases, with 16 bases between them. The CDR3 runs 16 residues. Germline CDR1 and CDR2: MNHNS and SASEGT. The CDR3 nucleotides read TGTGCCAGCAGTGGGACATGGCAGCGAATTGGAAACACCATATATTTT. Its translation: CASSGTWQRIGNTIYF.

The chain combines TRBV7-9 with TRBJ1-1, with 7 bases matching TRBD1. The CDR3 sequence is 16 residues long. Germline loops: CDR1 SEHNR, CDR2 FQNEAQ (reference sequence). Trimming cost V 4 bases and J 2 bases; bases outside gene matches: 10. Here the CDR3 reads CASSYRGTYRNTEAFF. CDR3 nucleotide sequence: TGTGCCAGCAGCTACAGGGGTACATACCGAAACACTGAAGCTTTCTTT.

The chain employs TRBV4-1 and TRBJ2-5, with TRBD1 identical over 7 bases. V trimming: 4 bases; J trimming: 3 bases; junction bases outside the gene matches: 2. The CDR3 is made up of 13 amino acids. CDR1 is MGHRA and CDR2 is YSYEKL in the germline V gene. The CDR3 here is CASSPGTEETQYF. The CDR3 DNA follows: TGCGCCAGCAGCCCTGGGACAGAAGAGACCCAGTACTTC.